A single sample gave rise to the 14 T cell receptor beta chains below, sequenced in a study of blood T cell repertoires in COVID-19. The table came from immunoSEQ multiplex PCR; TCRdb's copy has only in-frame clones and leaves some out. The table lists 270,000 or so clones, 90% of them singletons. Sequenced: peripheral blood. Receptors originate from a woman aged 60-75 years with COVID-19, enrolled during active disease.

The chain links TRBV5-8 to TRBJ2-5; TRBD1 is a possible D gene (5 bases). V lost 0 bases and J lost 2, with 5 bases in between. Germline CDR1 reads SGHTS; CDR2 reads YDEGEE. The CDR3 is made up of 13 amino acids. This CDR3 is CASSLGQQETQYF. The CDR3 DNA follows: TGTGCCAGCAGCTTGGGACAGCAAGAGACCCAGTACTTC.

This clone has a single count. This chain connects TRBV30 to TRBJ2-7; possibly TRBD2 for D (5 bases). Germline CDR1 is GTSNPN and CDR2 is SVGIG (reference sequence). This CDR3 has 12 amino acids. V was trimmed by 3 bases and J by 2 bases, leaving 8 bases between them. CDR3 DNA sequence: TGTGCCTGGAGCGGACTTACCTACGAGCAGTACTTC. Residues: CAWSGLTYEQYF.

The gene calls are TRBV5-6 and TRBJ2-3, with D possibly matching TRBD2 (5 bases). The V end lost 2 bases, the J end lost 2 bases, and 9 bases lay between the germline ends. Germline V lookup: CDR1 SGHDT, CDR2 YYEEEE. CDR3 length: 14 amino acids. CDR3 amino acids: CASSFGVHTDTQYF. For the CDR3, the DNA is TGTGCCAGCAGCTTCGGGGTACACACAGATACGCAGTATTTT.

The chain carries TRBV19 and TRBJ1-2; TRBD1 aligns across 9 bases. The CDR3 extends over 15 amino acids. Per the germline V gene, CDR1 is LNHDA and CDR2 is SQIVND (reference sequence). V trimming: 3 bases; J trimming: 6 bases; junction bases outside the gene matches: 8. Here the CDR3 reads CASSIVQGAGDGYTF. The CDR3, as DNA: TGTGCCAGTAGTATTGTACAGGGGGCAGGGGATGGCTACACCTTC.

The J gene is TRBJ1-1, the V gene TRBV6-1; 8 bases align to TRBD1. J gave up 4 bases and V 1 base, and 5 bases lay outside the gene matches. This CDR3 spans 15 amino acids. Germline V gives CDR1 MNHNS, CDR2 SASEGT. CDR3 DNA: TGTGCCAGCAGTGAAGTTACAGGGGGTGCCACTGAAGCTTTCTTT. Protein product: CASSEVTGGATEAFF.

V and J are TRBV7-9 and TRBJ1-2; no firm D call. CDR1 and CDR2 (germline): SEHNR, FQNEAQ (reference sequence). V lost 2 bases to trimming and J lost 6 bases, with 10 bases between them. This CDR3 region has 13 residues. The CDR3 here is CASSLTAVDGYTF. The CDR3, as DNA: TGTGCCAGCAGCTTAACCGCGGTCGATGGCTACACCTTC.

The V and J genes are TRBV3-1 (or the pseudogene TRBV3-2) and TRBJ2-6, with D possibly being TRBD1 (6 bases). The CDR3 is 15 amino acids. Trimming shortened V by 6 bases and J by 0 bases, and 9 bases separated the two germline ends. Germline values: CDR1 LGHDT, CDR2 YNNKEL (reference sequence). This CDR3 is CASSKGVSGANVLTF. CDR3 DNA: TGTGCCAGCAGTAAGGGGGTCTCTGGGGCCAACGTCCTGACTTTC.

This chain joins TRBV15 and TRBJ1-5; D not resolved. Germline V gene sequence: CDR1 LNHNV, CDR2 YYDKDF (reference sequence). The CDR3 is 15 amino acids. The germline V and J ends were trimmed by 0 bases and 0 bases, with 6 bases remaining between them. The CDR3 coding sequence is TGTGCCACCAGCAGAGATCTCGTTAGCAATCAGCCCCAGCATTTT. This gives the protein CATSRDLVSNQPQHF.

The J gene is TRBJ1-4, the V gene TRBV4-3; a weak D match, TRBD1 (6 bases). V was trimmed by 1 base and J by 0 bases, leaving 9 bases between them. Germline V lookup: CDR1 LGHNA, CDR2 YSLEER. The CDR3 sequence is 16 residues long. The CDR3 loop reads CASSQARGTTNEKLFF. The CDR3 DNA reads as TGCGCCAGCAGCCAAGCCAGGGGAACAACTAATGAAAAACTGTTTTTT.

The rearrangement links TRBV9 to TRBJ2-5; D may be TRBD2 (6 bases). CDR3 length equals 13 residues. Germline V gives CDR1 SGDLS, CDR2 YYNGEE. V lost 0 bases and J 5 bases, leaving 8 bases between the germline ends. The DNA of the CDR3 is TGTGCCAGCAGCGTAGAAGGGAGGGAGACCCAGTACTTC. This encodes CASSVEGRETQYF.

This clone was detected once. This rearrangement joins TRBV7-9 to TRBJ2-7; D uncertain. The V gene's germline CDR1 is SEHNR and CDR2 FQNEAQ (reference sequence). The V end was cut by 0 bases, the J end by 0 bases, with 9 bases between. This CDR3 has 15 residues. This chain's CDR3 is CASSLAQARSYEQYF. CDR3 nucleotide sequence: TGTGCCAGCAGCTTAGCTCAGGCACGCTCCTACGAGCAGTACTTC.

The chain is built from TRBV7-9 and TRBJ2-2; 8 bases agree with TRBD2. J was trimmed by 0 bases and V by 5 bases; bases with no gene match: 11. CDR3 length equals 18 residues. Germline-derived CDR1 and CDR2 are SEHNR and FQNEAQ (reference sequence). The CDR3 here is CASSKRPRGVANTGELFF. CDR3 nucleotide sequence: TGTGCCAGCAGCAAACGCCCGCGGGGGGTCGCGAACACCGGGGAGCTGTTTTTT. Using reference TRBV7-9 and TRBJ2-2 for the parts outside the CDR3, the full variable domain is DTGVSQNPRHKITKRGQNVTFRCDPISEHNRLYWYRQTLGQGPEFLTYFQNEAQLEKSRLLSDRFSAERPKGSFSTLEIQRTEQGDSAMYLCASSKRPRGVANTGELFFGEGSRLTVL.

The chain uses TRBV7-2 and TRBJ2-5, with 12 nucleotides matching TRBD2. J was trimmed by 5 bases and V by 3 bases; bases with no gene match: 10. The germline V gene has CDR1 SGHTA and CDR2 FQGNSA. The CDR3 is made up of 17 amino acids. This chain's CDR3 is CASSFRGLAGGLETQYF. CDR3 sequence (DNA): TGTGCCAGCAGCTTTAGAGGGCTAGCGGGGGGGCTGGAGACCCAGTACTTC.

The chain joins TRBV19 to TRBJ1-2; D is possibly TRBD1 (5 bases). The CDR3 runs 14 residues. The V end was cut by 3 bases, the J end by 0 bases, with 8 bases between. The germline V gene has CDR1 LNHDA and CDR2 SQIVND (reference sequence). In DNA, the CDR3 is TGTGCCAGTAGTATCACGGGGGCTAACTATGGCTACACCTTC. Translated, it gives CASSITGANYGYTF.